This TCR beta chain was sequenced for a study of OX40 agonist ivuxolimab in advanced cancers. The wider study: Hepatocellular carcinoma, melanoma, renal cell or head and neck cancer occurred in dose-escalation patients.

Study-wide findings and caveats: At 0.1-3.0 mg/kg, partial responders had clonal expansion among the lowest observed. CD8+ T cells were the subset that, on average, had more expanded clones than CD4+.

Method: immunoSEQ multiplex PCR; TCRdb's copy keeps in-frame clones and lacks some. The sample holds 100,000 or so clones, roughly 90% seen once. Comments on this clone: Its matching antigen is unknown.

The CDR3 loop spans 14 amino acids. Trimming left V 6 bases short and J 4 bases short, with 15 bases between. Germline CDR1 and CDR2: MDHEN and SYDVKM. The sample here was CD4+ or CD8+ T cells sorted from blood, taken in a trial of the OX40 agonist ivuxolimab. This chain links TRBV28 with TRBJ2-5, with D possibly matching TRBD2 (6 bases). This receptor was obtained from an adult with an advanced solid tumor such as melanoma, head and neck, liver or kidney cancer. DNA of the CDR3: TGTGCCAGCAGGGGATACGGGAGCGTAGAGACCCAGTACTTC. Encoded protein: CASRGYGSVETQYF. Based on the CDR3 plus reference TRBV28 and TRBJ2-5, the full variable domain is DVKVTQSSRYLVKRTGEKVFLECVQDMDHENMFWYRQDPGLGLRLIYFSYDVKMKEKGDIPEGYSVSREKKERFSLILESASTNQTSMYLCASRGYGSVETQYFGPGTRLLVL.